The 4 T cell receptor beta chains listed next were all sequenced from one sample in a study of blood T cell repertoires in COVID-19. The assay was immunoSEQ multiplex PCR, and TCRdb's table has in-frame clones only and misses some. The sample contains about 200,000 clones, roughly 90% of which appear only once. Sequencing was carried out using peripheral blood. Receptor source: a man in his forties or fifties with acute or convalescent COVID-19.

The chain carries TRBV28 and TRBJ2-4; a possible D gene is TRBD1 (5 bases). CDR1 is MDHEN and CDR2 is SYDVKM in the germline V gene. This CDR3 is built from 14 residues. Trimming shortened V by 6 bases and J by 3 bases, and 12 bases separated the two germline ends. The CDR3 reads CASSMGQDKNIQYF. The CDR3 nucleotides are TGTGCCAGCAGCATGGGGCAGGACAAAAACATTCAGTACTTC.

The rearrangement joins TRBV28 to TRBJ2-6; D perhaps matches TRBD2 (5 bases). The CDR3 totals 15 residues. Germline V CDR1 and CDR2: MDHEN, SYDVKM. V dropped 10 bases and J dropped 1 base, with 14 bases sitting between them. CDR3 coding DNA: TGTGCCACCCGGGATCAACCTTCTGGGGCCAACGTCCTGACTTTC. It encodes CATRDQPSGANVLTF.

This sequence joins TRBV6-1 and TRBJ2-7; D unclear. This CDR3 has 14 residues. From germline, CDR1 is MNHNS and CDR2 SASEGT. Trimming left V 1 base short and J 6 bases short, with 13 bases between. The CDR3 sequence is CASSEGRYTGEQYV. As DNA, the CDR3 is TGTGCCAGCAGTGAAGGGCGGTACACCGGCGAGCAGTACGTC.

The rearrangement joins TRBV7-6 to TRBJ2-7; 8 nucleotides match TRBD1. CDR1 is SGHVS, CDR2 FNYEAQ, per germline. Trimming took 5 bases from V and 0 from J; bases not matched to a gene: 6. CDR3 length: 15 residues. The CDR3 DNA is TGTGCCAGCAGCCTAGGACAGGGAGGCTCCTACGAGCAGTACTTC. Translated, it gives CASSLGQGGSYEQYF. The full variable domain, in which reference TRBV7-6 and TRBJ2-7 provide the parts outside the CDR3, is GAGVSQSPRYKVTKRGQDVALRCDPISGHVSLYWYRQALGQGPEFLTYFNYEAQQDKSGLPNDRFSAERPEGSISTLTIQRTEQRDSAMYRCASSLGQGGSYEQYFGPGTRLTVT.